The rows below give T cell receptor beta chains drawn from one sample of a study of blood T cell repertoires in COVID-19. The table came from immunoSEQ multiplex PCR; TCRdb's copy has only in-frame clones and leaves some out. The sample shows approximately 410,000 clones, 86% of them seen only once. The sample was peripheral blood. All receptors derive from a woman aged 25 to 45 with active or convalescent COVID-19. Both conserved end residues are part of each CDR3.

v_call	j_call	cdr3_aa
TRBV7-9	TRBJ2-3	CASTPGGIYTDTQYF
TRBV3-1/TRBV3-2	TRBJ2-2	CASSQVRSANTGELFF
TRBV19	TRBJ1-2	CASLSNYGYTF
TRBV6-1	TRBJ1-1	CASSDRPGGTEAFF
TRBV29-1	TRBJ2-1	CSVSPGGNEQFF
TRBV4-1	TRBJ1-6	CASSLGSRADSPLHF
TRBV7-9	TRBJ2-5	CASRRQSETQYF
TRBV5-5	TRBJ2-7	CASSSAGNLRNF
TRBV7-2	TRBJ1-2	CASSLGEGYGYTF
TRBV6-2/TRBV6-3	TRBJ1-2	CASSLGQWNYGYTF
TRBV19	TRBJ1-6	CASSVESLISYNSPLHF
TRBV14	TRBJ1-6	CASSQDAGINSPLHF
TRBV10-1	TRBJ1-1	CASRRGRGTNTEAFF
TRBV2	TRBJ2-5	CASKASGASQETQYF
TRBV2	TRBJ1-1	CASRDSENTEAFF
TRBV18	TRBJ2-1	CASSPDSRTVFYNEQFF
TRBV5-5	TRBJ1-2	CASSLEGANYGYTF
TRBV9	TRBJ1-6	CASSSLTGASYNSPLHF
TRBV6-1	TRBJ1-2	CASSEEGRMVDDGYTF
TRBV21-1	TRBJ2-2	CASSKGWDRNTGELFF
TRBV4-2	TRBJ2-3	CASSQEGTSGRTQYF
TRBV2	TRBJ2-2	CASSALGLAGNTGELFF
TRBV27	TRBJ2-5	CASSPNQETQYF
TRBV9	TRBJ2-1	CASSVEAGPYNEQFF
TRBV12-3/TRBV12-4	TRBJ2-6	CAASSSGANVLTF
TRBV27	TRBJ1-2	CASSFRTGTGYTF
TRBV18	TRBJ2-7	CASSPTGGAYEQYF
TRBV6-4	TRBJ2-1	CASSERTGGGYNEQFF
TRBV15	TRBJ2-5	CATSRSQGLRDETQYF
TRBV7-6	TRBJ2-2	CASSFQTGGGTGELFF
TRBV6-5	TRBJ2-7	CASRLSGGLEQYF
TRBV9	TRBJ1-2	CASSVGAGANYGYTF
TRBV7-6	TRBJ1-6	CASSLARGPNSPLHF
TRBV21-1	TRBJ2-2	CASSNLNGTGNSAGELFF
TRBV7-9	TRBJ2-7	CASSLGGVSYEQYF
TRBV5-1	TRBJ2-1	CASSLGGTGLGKEQFF
TRBV5-1	TRBJ1-2	CASSRGQGDGYTF
TRBV7-9	TRBJ1-5	CASSFCDREIVSNQPQHF
TRBV6-5	TRBJ1-2	CASSPGTGFYTF
TRBV29-1	TRBJ2-2	CSAASGISNTGELFF
TRBV18	TRBJ2-1	CASMLGAIYNEQFF
TRBV7-8	TRBJ1-4	CASSRGRWEKLFF
TRBV6-1	TRBJ1-4	CASSDDESATNEKLFF
TRBV7-6	TRBJ2-7	CASSLAGHGYEQYF
TRBV27	TRBJ1-5	CASSWQAYQPQHF
TRBV11-2	TRBJ1-1	CASSLAGGNTEAFF
TRBV7-2	TRBJ1-1	CASSARDSGPLGSEAFF
TRBV5-6	TRBJ1-2	CASTTGGTGKFYGYTF
TRBV24-1	TRBJ2-2	CATSEGGRNTGELFF
TRBV3-1/TRBV3-2	TRBJ1-1	CASSQDYRTEAFF
TRBV5-1	TRBJ2-3	CASSPSPGQGITDTQYF
TRBV28	TRBJ2-7	CASASLDAPGTYEQYF
TRBV6-1	TRBJ1-6	CASSQQGGNSPLHF
TRBV3-1/TRBV3-2	TRBJ1-1	CASSQPDRPPNTEAFF
TRBV9	TRBJ1-4	CASSGRDATNEKLFF
TRBV2	TRBJ2-1	CASSENGLGGGASYNEQFF
TRBV6-1	TRBJ2-7	CASSEESGSSYEQYF
TRBV25-1	TRBJ1-6	CASSEFPGFDYNSPLHF
TRBV6-4	TRBJ2-3	CASSDAPLTGGTQYF
TRBV21-1	TRBJ2-3	CASSKASGRVDTQYF